The 9 T cell receptor beta chains listed next were all sequenced from one sample in a study of T cell responses to AZD1222 COVID-19 vaccine. Generated by immunoSEQ multiplex PCR, the TCRdb table keeps only in-frame clones and is missing some. The top ten hold 2% to 3% of the sample, which has approximately 110,000 clones, about 85% seen once. The specimen comprised peripheral blood, sampled 28 days after the second AZD1222 dose. The receptors were gathered from an adult who received the AZD1222 COVID-19 vaccine.

This clone was found once. The chain links TRBV29-1 to TRBJ2-1; 8 bases match TRBD2. Germline lookup yields CDR1 SQVTM and CDR2 ANQGSEA. The CDR3 contains 13 residues. With 7 bases clipped from V and 1 base from J, the junction kept 3 bases outside the gene matches. The CDR3 DNA reads TGCAGCGCTCGACTAGCGTCCTACAATGAGCAGTTCTTC. It is translated as CSARLASYNEQFF.

This chain uses TRBV6-5 with TRBJ2-7; no firm D call. This CDR3 has 13 residues. Germline V gives CDR1 MNHEY, CDR2 SVGAGI. Trimming took 0 bases from V and 7 from J, leaving 10 bases between them. The CDR3 loop reads CASSYSIGLEQYF. As DNA, the CDR3 is TGTGCCAGCAGTTACTCGATTGGGTTGGAGCAGTACTTC.

The rearrangement links TRBV13 to TRBJ2-3, with 9 bases lining up with TRBD1. In germline, CDR1 is PRHDT, CDR2 FYEKMQ (reference sequence). Trimming at V came to 0 bases and at J to 4 bases, leaving 5 bases not matched to a gene. There are 16 residues in the CDR3. The CDR3 nucleotides read TGTGCCAGCAGCTTAGGTGGGACAGGGCCCGCAGATACGCAGTATTTT. Its protein is CASSLGGTGPADTQYF.

The chain uses TRBV4-1 and TRBJ1-5; the match to TRBD1 covers 8 bases. The CDR3 covers 13 residues. From germline, CDR1 is MGHRA and CDR2 YSYEKL. With 5 bases clipped from V and 5 bases from J, the junction kept 2 bases outside the gene matches. Written as DNA, the CDR3 is TGCGCCAGCAGCGACAGGGGCGATCAGCCCCAGCATTTT. Its protein is CASSDRGDQPQHF.

The chain is built from TRBV7-3 and TRBJ2-3; D remains ambiguous. V was trimmed by 2 bases and J by 14 bases, leaving 17 bases between them. CDR1 is SGHTA and CDR2 is FQGTGA in the germline V gene. The CDR3 contains 13 residues. CDR3 DNA: TGTGCCAGCAGCTTAGTTTTGGAGAGCCCCCCGTATTTT. Translated, it gives CASSLVLESPPYF.

The chain uses TRBV15 and TRBJ2-7, with 12 bases that match TRBD2. Trimming removed 1 base from V and 3 bases from J; junction bases left unmatched: 1. The CDR3 covers 15 residues. Per germline, CDR1 LNHNV and CDR2 YYDKDF (reference sequence). CDR3 nucleotides: TGTGCCACCAGCAGAGGGACTAGCGGGATCTACGAGCAGTACTTC. It specifies CATSRGTSGIYEQYF.

The V gene is TRBV6-5, the J gene TRBJ1-2; TRBD1 is a possible D gene (5 bases). The CDR3 contains 15 residues. Trimming left V 6 bases short and J 1 base short, with 15 bases between. Germline V CDR1 and CDR2: MNHEY, SVGAGI. In nucleotides, the CDR3 is TGTGCCAGCAGGACGACGACAGCCCATAACTATGGCTACACCTTC. Protein sequence: CASRTTTAHNYGYTF.

This clone was found once. The chain joins TRBV10-2 to TRBJ1-5; tentatively, D is TRBD1 (5 bases). The V end lost 4 bases, the J end lost 3 bases, and 10 bases lay between the germline ends. CDR1 and CDR2 (germline): WSHSY, SAAADI. CDR3 size: 14 residues. The CDR3, as DNA: TGCGCCAGCAGTGCTAGCAGGGTCAATCAGCCCCAGCATTTT. It translates to CASSASRVNQPQHF.

V gene TRBV10-3 combines with J gene TRBJ2-3; TRBD1 is a possible D gene (6 bases). The CDR3 sequence is 14 residues long. V was shortened by 4 bases and J by 2 bases, with 10 bases between the two germline ends. Germline assignment: CDR1 ENHRY and CDR2 SYGVKD. CDR3 nucleotide sequence: TGTGCCATCAGTGTGGGGGCGAACACAGATACGCAGTATTTT. This gives the protein CAISVGANTDTQYF.